This TCR beta chain was identified during a study of glioma-infiltrating T cells after dendritic cell vaccination. The PCR used 60 V beta and 13 J beta primers. Some clones are missing from TCRdb's copy, which holds only in-frame ones; the method was immunoSEQ multiplex PCR. The sample gives tens of thousands of clones, 65% to 90% of which show up once; around 10% is in the top ten. This CDR3 comprises 14 residues. The germline CDR1 and CDR2 sequences are SGHDN and FVKESK. The trim removed 6 bases at V and 7 bases at J, leaving 10 bases unmatched. This chain uses TRBV14 with TRBJ2-7; 9 bases fit TRBD1. This sequence originates from a human donor with glioblastoma. The material sequenced was blood, taken before dendritic cell vaccination. Here the CDR3 reads CASRRTGAIREQYF. CDR3 in DNA: TGTGCCAGCAGACGGACAGGGGCGATTAGGGAGCAGTACTTC.